This T cell receptor (beta chain) was identified in a study of CD8 T cells in ankylosing spondylitis. Study outcomes and limitations: Characteristic, it appeared, of ankylosing spondylitis blood was a TCR beta motif of fewer than 10 highly homologous variants.

CDR3 length: 17 residues. Looked up from germline, CDR1 is DFQATT and CDR2 is SNEGSKA (reference sequence). Trimming took 0 bases from V and 2 from J; bases not matched to a gene: 9. For this clonotype: Its specificity is not known.

Researchers built TCR beta libraries using quantitative 5'-RACE with molecular barcodes. TCRdb re-analysed the 5' RACE reads in MiXCR, keeping a single row per CDR3 protein. The sample lists some 840,000 distinct CDR3 sequences, 12% occurring once. Sequenced sample: blood, either unsorted or a sorted T cell fraction (not recorded which). This rearrangement joins TRBV20-1 to TRBJ1-4, with 7 bases matching TRBD1. The sequence derives from a male donor with ankylosing spondylitis. CDR3 DNA: TGCAGTGCTAGAGATCTAACAGGGGAACTGACTAATGAAAAACTGTTTTTT. This codes for CSARDLTGELTNEKLFF.